This T cell receptor beta chain was identified in a study of chemoradiotherapy in HPV16-positive cancers. Profiled with immunoSEQ multiplex PCR; TCRdb holds only in-frame clones, not every one. The profile shows over 500 clones, roughly 90% of them singletons. The CDR3 runs 16 residues. V lost 2 bases, J lost 1 base, and 14 bases lay in between. Germline-derived CDR1 and CDR2 are SGHVS and FNYEAQ. This clonotype was sampled from a human donor with HPV-associated anogenital cancer. This chain connects TRBV7-6 to TRBJ1-2; the D gene is possibly TRBD1 (6 bases). Sample: tumor tissue, taken from a patient who underwent chemoradiotherapy. The CDR3 DNA reads as TGTGCCAGCAGCTTAAACGCACAGGGACTTAACTATGGCTACACCTTC. Protein sequence: CASSLNAQGLNYGYTF.